The 8 T cell receptor beta chains in this list originate from one sample, sequenced in a study of long-term antiretroviral therapy in people with HIV. Version v3.0 of the immunoSEQ assay was performed at survey level. Here immunoSEQ multiplex PCR was the method, and the copy in TCRdb shows in-frame clones only, minus some. In the table there are over 40,000 clones, 85% to 95% of which are singletons. Source: unsorted PBMCs, taken about 9.1 years after starting antiretroviral therapy. The source of these receptors is a man aged 25 to 40 with HIV.

This clone was seen just once. The chain couples TRBV5-1 to TRBJ1-4, with a tentative D call TRBD1 (5 bases). The V and J ends lost 0 bases and 3 bases respectively, with 15 bases between them. Germline CDR1 reads SGHRS; CDR2 reads YFSETQ. The CDR3 loop spans 17 amino acids. CDR3 coding DNA: TGCGCCAGCAGCTTGGTCCTGGGCGGGGCAGCTAATGAAAAACTGTTTTTT. This gives the protein CASSLVLGGAANEKLFF. Looking up the rest from reference TRBV5-1 and TRBJ1-4 gives the full variable domain: KAGVTQTPRYLIKTRGQQVTLSCSPISGHRSVSWYQQTPGQGLQFLFEYFSETQRNKGNFPGRFSGRQFSNSRSEMNVSTLELGDSALYLCASSLVLGGAANEKLFFGSGTQLSVL.

The chain links TRBV9 to TRBJ2-1, with TRBD1 matching 10 bases. Germline V lookup: CDR1 SGDLS, CDR2 YYNGEE. V lost 0 bases to trimming and J lost 6 bases; unmatched junction nucleotides: 9. The CDR3 sequence is 17 residues long. CDR3: CASSVAYRQGASNEQFF. The CDR3 region has the DNA TGTGCCAGCAGCGTAGCTTACAGACAGGGGGCTTCCAATGAGCAGTTCTTC.

The rearrangement links TRBV5-4 to TRBJ2-7, with TRBD1 as a possible D gene (6 bases). The V gene's germline CDR1 is SGHNT and CDR2 YYREEE (reference sequence). V was trimmed by 6 bases and J by 6 bases, leaving 19 bases between them. The CDR3 spans 14 residues. The CDR3 protein is CASTFRGMGSEQYF. The CDR3 coding sequence is TGTGCCAGCACCTTTAGGGGGATGGGAAGCGAGCAGTACTTC.

The chain is built from TRBV7-6 and TRBJ2-3; D is undetermined. Trimming left V 3 bases short and J 0 bases short, with 10 bases between. Germline CDR1 is SGHVS and CDR2 is FNYEAQ. This CDR3 comprises 15 residues. The CDR3 DNA reads as TGTGCCAGCAGCTTCAGGCAATCTAGCACAGATACGCAGTATTTT. This encodes CASSFRQSSTDTQYF.

This clone was seen just once. V usage is TRBV5-1 and J usage is TRBJ1-1; D unclear. Germline assignment: CDR1 SGHRS and CDR2 YFSETQ. Trimming took 2 bases from V and 6 from J, leaving 14 bases between them. CDR3 length: 14 amino acids. The CDR3 coding sequence is TGCGCCAGCAGCTTTAGTTCCCCGGGCGCTGAAGCTTTCTTT. Amino acid sequence: CASSFSSPGAEAFF.

CDR3 protein: CASSRDRDNQPQHF. CDR3 in DNA: TGTGCCAGTAGTAGGGACAGGGACAATCAGCCCCAGCATTTT. The V call is TRBV19, the J call TRBJ1-5; 9 bases line up with TRBD1. The CDR3 runs to 14 residues. V shed 4 bases and J 3 bases; nucleotides not matched to a gene: 1. Looked up from germline, CDR1 is LNHDA and CDR2 is SQIVND (reference sequence).

The chain has TRBV2 and TRBJ2-1; no reliable D call. With 4 bases removed from V and 8 bases from J, the gap between germline ends came to 9 bases. In germline, CDR1 is SNHLY, CDR2 FYNNEI. The CDR3 covers 12 residues. The CDR3 region is CASSGAQHEQFF. DNA of the CDR3: TGTGCCAGCAGTGGGGCCCAGCATGAGCAGTTCTTC.

The CDR3 loop is CASSGAYEQYF. CDR3 coding DNA: TGTGCCAGCAGCGGGGCCTACGAGCAGTACTTC. The chain links TRBV25-1 to TRBJ2-7, with D perhaps matching TRBD2 (5 bases). This CDR3 spans 11 amino acids. The germline V and J ends were trimmed by 6 bases and 2 bases, with 5 bases remaining between them. Germline loops: CDR1 MGHDK, CDR2 SYGVNS.